This entry features one T cell receptor beta chain sequence. The sample is drawn from a study of blood T cell repertoires in COVID-19. TCRdb's table, derived via immunoSEQ multiplex PCR, lists solely in-frame clones and lacks some. The sample lists 300,000 to 400,000 clones, around 89% seen once, with more than 0.85% in the top ten. The CDR3 totals 16 residues. From germline, CDR1 is MGHRA and CDR2 YSYEKL. V was clipped by 4 bases and J by 0 bases, with 13 bases between them. This chain connects TRBV4-1 to TRBJ2-1, with D possibly being TRBD1 (5 bases). The source material was PBMCs or T cells enriched from blood (not recorded which). This receptor was taken from a woman under 40 with acute COVID-19. The CDR3 nucleotides are TGCGCCAGCAGCCGAGCAGGGCAGAGCTCCTACAATGAGCAGTTCTTC. This sequence encodes CASSRAGQSSYNEQFF.